The entry below gives a single T cell receptor (beta chain) sequence along with its context. The antigen is not known. The data were obtained in a study of cytomegalovirus exposure and HLA in healthy donors. Study results and caveats: For most TCR beta V segments, an earlier analysis put the productive rate at about 87% or about 30% of the time. Most TCR sequences were rare, but some public TCRs occurred in many donors.

Use of 60 Vbeta and 13 Jbeta primers characterized the PCR. TCRdb's copy holds only in-frame clones and misses some; the assay was immunoSEQ multiplex PCR. The sample totals some 76,000 clones. Sequencing input: PBMCs. This TCR was recovered from a boy younger than 18 in good health and CMV-seronegative.

The CDR3 spells CASRLGQTEAFF. In DNA form, the CDR3 reads TGCGCCAGCAGACTCGGACAGACTGAAGCTTTCTTT. V and J are TRBV10-2 and TRBJ1-1; possibly TRBD1 for D (6 bases). This CDR3 is 12 amino acids long. V was cut by 6 bases and J by 5 bases, with 10 bases left in between. The germline V gene encodes CDR1 WSHSY and CDR2 SAAADI.